The 19 T cell receptor beta chains below were found in one sample sequenced in a study of blood T cell repertoires in COVID-19 (dated by TCRdb to about 2020). Library preparation employed the immunoSEQ multiplex PCR assay. TCRdb took over this immuneACCESS table, retaining in-frame rearrangements with V and J assigned. Such tables are incomplete; in checked studies, under half of the missing clones stem from an unresolved V gene, and the remainder is unexplained. In this sample the table shows under 300,000 clones, 80% to 90% of which occur a single time. About 5.7% of the sample goes to the ten largest clones. Sequencing input: peripheral blood. The receptors stem from a man older than 75 with acute or convalescent COVID-19.

The chain couples TRBV21-1 to TRBJ2-3; the table calls TRBD2, which could not be checked here. TRBV21-1 is a recognized pseudogene. The length of the CDR3 is 10 residues. The DNA for the CDR3 is TGTGCCAGCAGCCCCCCGCTACAGTATTTT. This gives the protein CASSPPLQYF.

The rearrangement links TRBV30 to TRBJ2-7, with TRBD1 matching 7 bases. The J segment lost 6 bases and the V segment lost 2 bases, leaving 7 bases of the junction unmatched. The CDR3 consists of 13 residues. CDR1 GTSNPN and CDR2 SVGIG come from the germline V gene (reference sequence). The CDR3 DNA follows: TGTGCCTGGAGTAAAGGGGGCGAGTCCGAGCAGTACTTC. Its translation: CAWSKGGESEQYF.

The rearrangement links TRBV19 to TRBJ2-1, with a possible D match to TRBD2 (6 bases). The CDR3 is 13 amino acids. V was pared by 5 bases and J by 7 bases, with 12 bases between. Germline V gene sequence: CDR1 LNHDA, CDR2 SQIVND (reference sequence). CDR3 bases: TGTGCCAGTAGTGTCCTAAGCGGGAATGAGCAGTTCTTC. As protein: CASSVLSGNEQFF. Drawing the rest from reference TRBV19 and TRBJ2-1, the complete variable domain is DGGITQSPKYLFRKEGQNVTLSCEQNLNHDAMYWYRQDPGQGLRLIYYSQIVNDFQKGDIAEGYSVSREKKESFPLTVTSAQKNPTAFYLCASSVLSGNEQFFGPGTRLTVL.

The gene calls are TRBV5-1 and TRBJ2-3; TRBD2 matches 8 bases. The V segment lost 2 bases and the J segment 0 bases; nucleotides outside the gene matches: 2. The CDR3 has 15 amino acids. Germline CDR1 SGHRS, CDR2 YFSETQ. The CDR3 sequence is CASSFRGGSTDTQYF. CDR3 nucleotide sequence: TGCGCCAGCAGCTTCCGGGGGGGAAGCACAGATACGCAGTATTTT.

This chain connects TRBV10-2 to TRBJ1-1, with D unresolved. Germline values: CDR1 WSHSY, CDR2 SAAADI. Trimming cost V 6 bases and J 5 bases, with 19 bases left between them. There are 15 residues in the CDR3. Here the CDR3 DNA reads TGCGCCAGCAGCGACGGACGGGAGAGAGGGACTGAAGCTTTCTTT. Translation gives CASSDGRERGTEAFF.

J is TRBJ2-2 and V is TRBV7-6, with a weak D call TRBD1 (5 bases). Deletions cut 3 bases from V and 5 bases from J, with 10 bases between. This CDR3 contains 14 residues. The germline V gene has CDR1 SGHVS and CDR2 FNYEAQ. Here the CDR3 DNA reads TGTGCCAGCAGCTTGGGGCCAAAAACCGGGGAGCTGTTTTTT. It codes for CASSLGPKTGELFF.

The chain is built from TRBV11-2 and TRBJ1-1; D not resolved. Trimming shortened V by 2 bases and J by 0 bases, and 7 bases separated the two germline ends. The CDR3 is 14 residues long. Looked up from germline, CDR1 is SGHAT and CDR2 is FQNNGV. CDR3 nucleotide sequence: TGTGCCAGCAGCTTAACGGACTTGAACACTGAAGCTTTCTTT. This codes for CASSLTDLNTEAFF.

This chain joins TRBV27 and TRBJ1-2; the D gene is possibly TRBD1 (5 bases). Trimming left V 11 bases short and J 5 bases short, with 15 bases between. Germline lookup yields CDR1 MNHEY and CDR2 SMNVEV (reference sequence). CDR3 length equals 12 residues. The CDR3 is CASKDKGYGYTF. CDR3 coding DNA: TGTGCCTCAAAGGACAAGGGGTATGGCTACACCTTC.

The chain has TRBV5-5 and TRBJ1-1, with 9 positions matching TRBD1. The CDR3 is made up of 18 amino acids. V lost 4 bases to trimming and J lost 5 bases; unmatched junction nucleotides: 18. The germline CDR1 and CDR2 sequences are SGHKS and YYEKEE (reference sequence). The CDR3 DNA is TGTGCCAGCAGCCGTGAGTGGGAGGTGGGACAGGGAGAAACTGAAGCTTTCTTT. It specifies CASSREWEVGQGETEAFF.

This chain links TRBV28 with TRBJ2-3, with TRBD1 matching 7 bases. After removal of 5 bases from V and 1 base from J, the junction contained 12 bases not matched to a gene. The CDR3 loop spans 17 amino acids. Germline CDR1 reads MDHEN; CDR2 reads SYDVKM. CDR3 coding DNA: TGTGCCAGCAGTACCGGGACAGTCTTTTCTCGCACAGATACGCAGTATTTT. Translation: CASSTGTVFSRTDTQYF.

The rearrangement uses TRBV6-5 and TRBJ1-6, with TRBD1 matching over 8 bases. CDR3 length equals 16 residues. The germline gives CDR1 MNHEY, CDR2 SVGAGI. V shed 2 bases, J shed 9 bases, and the junction held 9 bases outside the gene matches. The DNA for the CDR3 is TGTGCCAGCAGTTACGGGGGACAGGTGGGCGGTTCACCCCTCCACTTT. It codes for CASSYGGQVGGSPLHF.

The sample holds a few counts of this clone. The chain combines TRBV28 with TRBJ1-5; D possibly corresponds to TRBD1 (5 bases). This CDR3 is 15 amino acids long. Trimming pared 3 bases from V and 5 bases from J, leaving 14 bases between. Germline values: CDR1 MDHEN, CDR2 SYDVKM. Written as DNA, the CDR3 is TGTGCCAGCAGTTTGGGCACAGGAGGGTATCAGCCCCAGCATTTT. This gives the protein CASSLGTGGYQPQHF. Supplemented by reference TRBV28 and TRBJ1-5, the full variable domain reads DVKVTQSSRYLVKRTGEKVFLECVQDMDHENMFWYRQDPGLGLRLIYFSYDVKMKEKGDIPEGYSVSREKKERFSLILESASTNQTSMYLCASSLGTGGYQPQHFGDGTRLSIL.

The genes are TRBV19 and TRBJ2-1; 8 nucleotides line up with TRBD1. The germline V gene encodes CDR1 LNHDA and CDR2 SQIVND (reference sequence). CDR3 size: 21 residues. J gave up 9 bases and V 3 bases, and 28 bases lay outside the gene matches. Here the CDR3 DNA reads TGTGCCAGTAGTATTCGGGGCGGACGGACAGGGAGAACTTATTCATCCGCTGAGCAGTTCTTC. It is translated as CASSIRGGRTGRTYSSAEQFF.

Worth noting for this clone: Other nucleotide sequences from this sample produce the same CDR3. CDR3 loop: CASSFVTGDTGELFF. DNA of the CDR3: TGCGCCAGCAGCTTCGTGACAGGGGACACCGGGGAGCTGTTTTTT. V usage is TRBV5-1 and J usage is TRBJ2-2; 8 nucleotides match TRBD1. The CDR3 contains 15 residues. Germline CDR1 reads SGHRS; CDR2 reads YFSETQ. V lost 2 bases and J lost 3; bases outside the gene matches: 3.

This clone was counted a few times. The chain joins TRBV6-1 to TRBJ2-1; 7 nucleotides match TRBD2. The J segment lost 0 bases and the V segment lost 0 bases, leaving 2 bases of the junction unmatched. This CDR3 is 16 amino acids long. CDR1 and CDR2 (germline): MNHNS, SASEGT. The CDR3 protein is CASSEAWGGSYNEQFF. DNA of the CDR3: TGTGCCAGCAGTGAAGCGTGGGGGGGCTCCTACAATGAGCAGTTCTTC.

This clone was detected once. This chain joins TRBV24-1 and TRBJ1-1; TRBD1 might be the D (6 bases). Deletions cut 2 bases from V and 4 bases from J, with 13 bases between. The CDR3 runs to 15 residues. Germline CDR1 and CDR2: KGHDR and SFDVKD. The CDR3 region has the DNA TGTGCCACCAGTGATTCACAGGGACGGGGCACTGAAGCTTTCTTT. This sequence encodes CATSDSQGRGTEAFF.

The chain's CDR3 is CASSPAAGGPTEQFF. The CDR3 DNA reads TGTGCCAGCTCACCGGCAGCGGGAGGGCCCACTGAGCAGTTCTTC. The chain carries TRBV18 and TRBJ2-1; 10 bases are a match to TRBD2. Germline lookup yields CDR1 KGHSH and CDR2 LQKENI. The V and J ends lost 3 bases and 9 bases, in that order; junction bases with no gene match: 8. This CDR3 region has 15 residues.

V and J are TRBV28 and TRBJ1-2, with 9 bases aligning to TRBD1. This CDR3 spans 15 amino acids. The V gene end was trimmed by 6 bases and the J gene end by 0 bases; junction bases not matched to a gene: 5. The germline V gene has CDR1 MDHEN and CDR2 SYDVKM. The CDR3 reads CASRLTGGTNYGYTF. The DNA of the CDR3 is TGTGCCAGCAGGTTGACAGGGGGAACTAACTATGGCTACACCTTC.

This chain links TRBV5-1 with TRBJ2-5; 11 nucleotides agree with TRBD2. The length of the CDR3 is 14 residues. Germline V gives CDR1 SGHRS, CDR2 YFSETQ. With V trimmed by 4 bases and J by 4 bases, 3 bases remained unmatched. In nucleotides, the CDR3 is TGCGCCAGCAGCGAGGGACTAGCGGTAGAGACCCAGTACTTC. It translates to CASSEGLAVETQYF.